The entry below describes one T cell receptor beta chain. Its antigen is still unknown. The data were obtained in a study of cytomegalovirus exposure and HLA in healthy donors. Study findings and constraints: Per a later analysis, HLA-associated TCR beta chains showed more clonal expansion than other, equally common TCR beta chains. TCR beta chains numbering under 200 were designated cytomegalovirus-associated. The majority of CMV-associated TCR beta chains were reported as apparently HLA-restricted in a later analysis.

The PCR had 60 Vbeta and 13 Jbeta primers. Data came from immunoSEQ multiplex PCR; TCRdb stores just in-frame clones and leaves some out. The sample includes about 170,000 clones, around 74% of them seen just once. This CDR3 region has 15 residues. Losses at the gene ends were 4 bases for V and 2 bases for J; bases not matched to a gene: 5. Looked up from germline, CDR1 is SGHNT and CDR2 is YYREEE (reference sequence). Nominally healthy donors provided the samples, though records likely missed some immune exposures. This rearrangement joins TRBV5-4 to TRBJ2-7, with 11 positions matching TRBD2. The sample taken for sequencing was PBMCs. The TCR sequence derives from a female donor in good health and CMV-seronegative. This CDR3 reads CASSPPGLAAYEQYF. The CDR3 bases are TGTGCCAGCAGCCCGCCGGGACTAGCGGCCTACGAGCAGTACTTC.